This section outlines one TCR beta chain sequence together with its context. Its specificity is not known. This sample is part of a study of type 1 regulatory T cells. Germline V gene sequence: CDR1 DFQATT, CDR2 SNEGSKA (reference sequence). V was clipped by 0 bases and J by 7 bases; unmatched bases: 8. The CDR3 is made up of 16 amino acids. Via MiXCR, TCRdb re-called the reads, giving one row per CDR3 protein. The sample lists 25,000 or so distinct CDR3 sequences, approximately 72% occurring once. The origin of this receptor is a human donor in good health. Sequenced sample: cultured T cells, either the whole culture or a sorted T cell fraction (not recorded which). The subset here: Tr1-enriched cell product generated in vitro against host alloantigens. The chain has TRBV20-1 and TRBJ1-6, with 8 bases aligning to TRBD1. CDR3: CSARDLTGGPNSPLHF. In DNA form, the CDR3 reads TGCAGTGCTAGAGATCTCACAGGGGGACCCAATTCACCCCTCCACTTT.